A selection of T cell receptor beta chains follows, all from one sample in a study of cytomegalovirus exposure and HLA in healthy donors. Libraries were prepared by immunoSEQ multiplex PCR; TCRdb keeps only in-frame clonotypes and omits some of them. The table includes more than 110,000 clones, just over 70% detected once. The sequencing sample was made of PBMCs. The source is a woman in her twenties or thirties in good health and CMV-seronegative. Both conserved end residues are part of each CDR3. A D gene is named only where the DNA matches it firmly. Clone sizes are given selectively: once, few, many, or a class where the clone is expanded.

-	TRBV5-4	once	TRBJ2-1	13	TGTGCCAGCAGCTTGACAGGTCAGAATGAGCAGTTCTTC	CASSLTGQNEQFF
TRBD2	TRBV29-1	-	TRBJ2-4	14	TGCAGCGTCGGGGGGGGATTAGCCAAAAACATTCAGTACTTC	CSVGGGLAKNIQYF
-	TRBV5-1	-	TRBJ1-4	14	TGCGCCAGCAGGGACAGCCACCTAAATGAAAAACTGTTTTTT	CASRDSHLNEKLFF
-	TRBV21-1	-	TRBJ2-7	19	TGTGCCAGCAGCAAAGGCCTAAACGCCGGGACAGGGTATCGCTACGAGCAGTACTTC	CASSKGLNAGTGYRYEQYF
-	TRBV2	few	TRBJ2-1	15	TGTGCCAGCACTGGAGGGGAAGGAGCCTACAATGAGCAGTTCTTC	CASTGGEGAYNEQFF
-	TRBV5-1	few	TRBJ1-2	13	TGCGCCAGCAGGGGTCCGGCGGGCTATGGCTACACCTTC	CASRGPAGYGYTF
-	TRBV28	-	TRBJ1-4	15	TGTGCCAGCAGTGAGAGGGACTTAAATCGTGAAAAACTGCTTTTT	CASSERDLNREKLLF
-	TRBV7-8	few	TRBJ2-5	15	TGTGCCAGCAGCTTACTAGCGCCGCCCCAGGAGACCCAGTACTTC	CASSLLAPPQETQYF
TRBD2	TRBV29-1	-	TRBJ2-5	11	TGCAGCGCTGGACTAGGGGAGACCCAGTACTTC	CSAGLGETQYF
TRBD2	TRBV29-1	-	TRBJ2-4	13	TGCAGCGTTACGGGAGGAACCAAAAACATTCAGTACTTC	CSVTGGTKNIQYF
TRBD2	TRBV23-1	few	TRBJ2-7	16	TGCGCCAGCAGTCACTTGACTAGCGGGAGGGCCTACGAGCAGTACTTC	CASSHLTSGRAYEQYF
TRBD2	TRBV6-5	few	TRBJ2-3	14	TGTGCCAGCAGTGGCCGACTAGCGGGGGGGCAAATGTATTTT	CASSGRLAGGQMYF
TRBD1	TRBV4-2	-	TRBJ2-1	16	TGTGCCAGCAGCCAACTTGGGACAGGGAAAAAAAATGAGCAGTTCTTC	CASSQLGTGKKNEQFF
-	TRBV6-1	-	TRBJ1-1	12	TGTGCCAGCAGTCACATGAACACTGAAGCTTTCTTT	CASSHMNTEAFF
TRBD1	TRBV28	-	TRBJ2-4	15	TGTGCCAGCAGTTTATTGGGGACAGGGGGAATCATTCAGTACTTC	CASSLLGTGGIIQYF
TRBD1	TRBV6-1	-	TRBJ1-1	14	TGTGCCAGCAGTGAACCGAACAGGGGCACTGAAGCTCTCTTT	CASSEPNRGTEALF
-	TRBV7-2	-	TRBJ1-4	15	TGTGCCAGCAGCTTATACGGACTCAGTAATGAAAAACTGTTTTTT	CASSLYGLSNEKLFF
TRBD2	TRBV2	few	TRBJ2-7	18	TGTGCCAGCAGTGAAGCGCTTTCGACTAGCGGGACCCCCTACGAGCAGTACTTC	CASSEALSTSGTPYEQYF
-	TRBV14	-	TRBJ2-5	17	TGTGCCAGCAGCCAAGATAGGGGCAGAGGTCTTCAAGAGACCCAGTACTTC	CASSQDRGRGLQETQYF
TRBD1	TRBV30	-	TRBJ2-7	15	TGTGCCTGGAGTTCGAACCCGGGACAGCTCTACGAGCAGTACTTC	CAWSSNPGQLYEQYF
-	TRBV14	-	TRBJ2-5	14	TGTGCCAGCAGCCAAACCGCTCAGTATGAGACCCAGTACTTC	CASSQTAQYETQYF
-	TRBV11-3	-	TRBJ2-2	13	TGTGCCAGCAGCTGGGGGCGAACCGGGGAGCTGTTTTTT	CASSWGRTGELFF
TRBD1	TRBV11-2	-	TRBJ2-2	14	TGTGCCAGCAGCCGTCAGGGACAGGCCGGGGAGCTGTTTTTT	CASSRQGQAGELFF
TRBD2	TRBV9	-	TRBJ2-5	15	TGTGCCAGCAGCGCCTCAGTGGGGAGGGGAGAGACCCAGTACTTC	CASSASVGRGETQYF